The T cell receptor beta chain under discussion was sequenced for a study of cytomegalovirus exposure and HLA in healthy donors. Overall study findings and caveats: In a later analysis, specific HLA alleles were associated with about 18,000 TCR beta sequences at a 0.05 false discovery rate. Across donors, most TCRs were seen rarely, yet some public ones were widespread.

A word on this clone: Its cognate antigen is unknown.

13 Jbeta primers and 60 Vbeta primers were used for the PCR. Libraries were prepared by immunoSEQ multiplex PCR; TCRdb keeps only in-frame clonotypes and omits some of them. The sample carries about 150,000 clones, under 90% recorded once. The CDR3 is 13 residues long. CDR1 is MNHEY and CDR2 is SMNVEV in the germline V gene (reference sequence). V lost 2 bases and J lost 6, with 7 bases in between. The receptor was derived from a man aged 18 to 30 in good health and CMV-seronegative. Sequencing was done on a sample of PBMCs. J is TRBJ1-4 and V is TRBV27; no clear D gene. Here the CDR3 reads CASSLLEDEKLFF. The CDR3 DNA follows: TGTGCCAGCAGTTTACTGGAGGATGAAAAACTGTTTTTT.